One sample yielded the 20 T cell receptor beta chains listed below, sequenced in a study of blood T cell repertoires in COVID-19. TCRdb keeps only in-frame clones here, not all; method: immunoSEQ multiplex PCR. The top ten clones hold approximately 6.3% of a sample with 250,000 or so clones, about 82% of them seen once. Sequencing used peripheral blood. The receptors stem from a woman in her sixties with active or convalescent COVID-19.

This clone was detected only a few times. This chain connects TRBV4-1 to TRBJ2-3; D gene ambiguous. Germline V CDR1 and CDR2: MGHRA, YSYEKL. Trimming took off 2 bases at V and 0 bases at J, with 15 bases between the two ends. CDR3 length: 17 residues. CDR3 sequence reads: CASSQLPPSVSTDTQYF. In nucleotides, the CDR3 is TGCGCCAGCAGCCAACTACCGCCGTCGGTAAGCACAGATACGCAGTATTTT.

This chain joins TRBV27 and TRBJ1-1, with 7 bases aligning to TRBD1. The CDR3 is 15 residues long. Unmatched junction bases numbered 6, after V lost 2 bases and J lost 3 bases. CDR1 MNHEY and CDR2 SMNVEV come from the germline V gene (reference sequence). The CDR3, as DNA: TGTGCCAGCAGTTTAAATAGGGGGCTTGACACTGAAGCTTTCTTT. The encoded protein is CASSLNRGLDTEAFF.

This CDR3 reads CASSDRDRYEQYV. The CDR3 DNA sequence: TGCGCCAGCAGTGACAGGGACAGATACGAGCAGTACGTC. This chain links TRBV10-2 with TRBJ2-7; 7 nucleotides line up with TRBD1. The CDR3 is 13 residues long. With 3 bases clipped from V and 4 bases from J, the junction kept 3 bases outside the gene matches. Per the germline V gene, CDR1 is WSHSY and CDR2 is SAAADI.

The V and J genes are TRBV2 and TRBJ1-4, with 8 bases identical to TRBD1. The CDR3 is 12 amino acids. Looked up from germline, CDR1 is SNHLY and CDR2 is FYNNEI. V lost 8 bases, J lost 10 bases, and 6 bases stayed unmatched. The CDR3 protein is CASLGQGGKLFF. Written as DNA, the CDR3 is TGTGCCAGCCTCGGACAGGGAGGAAAACTGTTTTTT.

V and J are TRBV5-4 and TRBJ2-5; 11 nucleotides line up with TRBD2. After removal of 3 bases from V and 2 bases from J, the junction contained 6 bases not matched to a gene. Germline CDR1 reads SGHNT; CDR2 reads YYREEE (reference sequence). The CDR3 has 16 residues. The CDR3 DNA sequence: TGTGCCAGCAGCTCGACTAGCGGGGTGCAACAAGAGACCCAGTACTTC. This gives the protein CASSSTSGVQQETQYF.

This sequence joins TRBV7-9 and TRBJ2-6, with 9 bases identical to TRBD1. Unmatched junction bases numbered 8, after V lost 7 bases and J lost 10 bases. Germline CDR1 reads SEHNR; CDR2 reads FQNEAQ (reference sequence). This CDR3 comprises 14 residues. Written as DNA, the CDR3 is TGTGCCAGCACCTGGGACAGGGCGCCTAACGTCCTGACTTTC. Its protein is CASTWDRAPNVLTF.

J is TRBJ2-6 and V is TRBV6-4; maybe TRBD1 (6 bases). The CDR3 length is 17 residues. In germline, CDR1 is MRHNA, CDR2 SNTAGT. The V and J ends lost 8 bases and 0 bases respectively, with 17 bases between them. The CDR3: CASPWVGALSGANVLTF. Written as DNA, the CDR3 is TGTGCCAGCCCATGGGTGGGGGCCCTCTCTGGGGCCAACGTCCTGACTTTC.

The chain employs TRBV28 and TRBJ2-5, with TRBD2 as a possible D gene (5 bases). The CDR3 length is 15 residues. Germline CDR1 MDHEN, CDR2 SYDVKM. V gave up 0 bases and J gave up 4 bases, with 12 bases separating them. The CDR3 DNA reads as TGTGCCAGCAGTTTATGGGGCGGGTTGCGAGAGACCCAGTACTTC. This sequence encodes CASSLWGGLRETQYF.

Only one count was recorded for this clone. The chain recombines TRBV7-6 with TRBJ1-1; D gene uncertain. V shed 6 bases and J shed 0 bases, with 8 bases lying between them. CDR1 and CDR2 from the germline V gene are SGHVS and FNYEAQ. The CDR3 contains 13 residues. The CDR3 sequence: CASSYQLNTEAFF. The CDR3 bases are TGTGCCAGCAGTTATCAGTTGAACACTGAAGCTTTCTTT. Full variable domain (outside the CDR3, taken from reference TRBV7-6 and TRBJ1-1): GAGVSQSPRYKVTKRGQDVALRCDPISGHVSLYWYRQALGQGPEFLTYFNYEAQQDKSGLPNDRFSAERPEGSISTLTIQRTEQRDSAMYRCASSYQLNTEAFFGQGTRLTVV.

V gene TRBV19 combines with J gene TRBJ1-6; perhaps TRBD1 as D (5 bases). The V gene lost 9 bases and the J gene lost 2 bases, with 11 bases spanning the gap. The germline V gene has CDR1 LNHDA and CDR2 SQIVND (reference sequence). The CDR3 spans 14 residues. The CDR3 sequence: CASSGHTYNSPLHF. The CDR3 nucleotides are TGTGCCAGCTCCGGACATACCTATAATTCACCCCTCCACTTT.

CDR3 loop: CASSLNRLAGVKETQYF. CDR3 sequence (DNA): TGTGCCAGCAGCTTGAATCGACTAGCGGGAGTTAAGGAGACCCAGTACTTC. The J gene is TRBJ2-5, the V gene TRBV5-8; 12 bases map to TRBD2. The CDR3 totals 17 residues. J was trimmed by 5 bases and V by 1 base; bases with no gene match: 9. CDR1 is SGHTS and CDR2 is YDEGEE in the germline V gene.

The chain joins TRBV28 to TRBJ2-7; D is uncertain. The V and J ends lost 2 bases and 6 bases respectively, with 14 bases between them. The CDR3 contains 14 residues. Germline assignment: CDR1 MDHEN and CDR2 SYDVKM. The CDR3 loop reads CASSLGELVGEQYV. As DNA, the CDR3 is TGTGCCAGCAGTTTAGGAGAACTGGTCGGCGAGCAGTACGTC.

The chain joins TRBV3-1 (or the pseudogene TRBV3-2) to TRBJ2-3, with TRBD2 identical over 7 bases. The junction had 6 bases not matched to a gene; V was cut back by 5 bases and J by 1 base. This CDR3 has 15 amino acids. Germline V lookup: CDR1 LGHDT, CDR2 YNNKEL (reference sequence). The CDR3 protein is CASSFSSGRTDTQYF. CDR3 DNA: TGTGCCAGCAGCTTCTCTAGCGGACGCACAGATACGCAGTATTTT.

V usage is TRBV28 and J usage is TRBJ2-2; 7 nucleotides match TRBD1. Germline V CDR1 and CDR2: MDHEN, SYDVKM. The CDR3 has 16 residues. With 3 bases clipped from V and 2 bases from J, the junction kept 6 bases outside the gene matches. The CDR3 DNA is TGTGCCAGCAGTTTCGAGAGGGGGCTTAACACCGGGGAGCTGTTTTTT. Translated, it gives CASSFERGLNTGELFF.

Of note for this clone: This CDR3 is also generated by other DNA sequences in the sample. The chain is built from TRBV4-1 and TRBJ2-3; weak D call: TRBD2 (5 bases). The CDR3 spans 15 residues. The germline gives CDR1 MGHRA, CDR2 YSYEKL. V lost 1 base to trimming and J lost 0 bases, with 8 bases between them. CDR3 nucleotide sequence: TGCGCCAGCAGCCAAGGGACGGGGAGCACAGATACGCAGTATTTT. The encoded protein is CASSQGTGSTDTQYF.

The chain employs TRBV11-3 and TRBJ2-1; 16 bases fit TRBD2. Germline values: CDR1 SGHNT, CDR2 YENEEA. V lost 5 bases to trimming and J lost 5 bases; unmatched junction nucleotides: 12. The CDR3 is made up of 19 amino acids. The CDR3 bases are TGTGCCAGCAGCCCGCAAGGGGGACTAGCGGGAGGGTTTCACAATGAGCAGTTCTTC. This sequence encodes CASSPQGGLAGGFHNEQFF.

The V and J genes are TRBV5-1 and TRBJ2-3; 7 bases line up with TRBD1. J lost 2 bases, V lost 5 bases, and 5 bases had no gene match. This CDR3 is built from 14 residues. Per the germline V gene, CDR1 is SGHRS and CDR2 is YFSETQ. The CDR3 nucleotides read TGCGCCAGCAGAGTTGACAGGGCCACAGATACGCAGTATTTT. Translation: CASRVDRATDTQYF.

This clone came up once. The chain couples TRBV5-1 to TRBJ2-3, with TRBD2 matching 13 bases. CDR1 is SGHRS and CDR2 is YFSETQ in the germline V gene. Losses at the gene ends were 0 bases for V and 0 bases for J; bases not matched to a gene: 4. The CDR3 spans 18 residues. The CDR3 loop reads CASSLGLAGGRSTDTQYF. CDR3 bases: TGCGCCAGCAGCTTGGGACTAGCGGGGGGTCGCAGCACAGATACGCAGTATTTT.

The rearrangement joins TRBV2 to TRBJ1-6; D possibly corresponds to TRBD1 (6 bases). The CDR3 spans 12 residues. Germline V gene lookup returns CDR1 SNHLY and CDR2 FYNNEI. Between the trimmed V and J ends, which lost 8 bases and 14 bases, there was a span of 16 bases. The chain's CDR3 is CASRDNPGALHF. The CDR3 nucleotides read TGTGCCAGCCGGGACAACCCTGGGGCCCTCCACTTT.

This chain uses TRBV2 with TRBJ1-3; 7 bases line up with TRBD1. CDR3 length: 14 amino acids. V trimming: 4 bases; J trimming: 6 bases; junction bases outside the gene matches: 6. Germline V gene data show CDR1 as SNHLY and CDR2 as FYNNEI. CDR3 nucleotides: TGTGCCAGCAGTGCTGACAGGGCGCCAAACACCATATATTTT. This sequence encodes CASSADRAPNTIYF.